Below are 13 T cell receptor beta chains sequenced from a single sample in a study of T cell clonotyping in hematopoietic cell transplantation. Data came from immunoSEQ multiplex PCR; TCRdb stores just in-frame clones and leaves some out. The table lists 20,000 or so clones, around four fifths of them singletons. The sequenced material came from peripheral blood mononuclear cells. These receptors came from a man between 60 and 70 years old in good health. Some clones in this sample may be carry-over from other donors' samples.

The chain employs TRBV14 and TRBJ1-1; the D is unclear. The CDR3 is 15 amino acids. Trimming shortened V by 0 bases and J by 5 bases, and 13 bases separated the two germline ends. Per germline, CDR1 SGHDN and CDR2 FVKESK. In nucleotides, the CDR3 is TGTGCCAGCAGCCAAGAAGAATGGCCCCGAACTGAAGCTTTCTTT. Its translation is CASSQEEWPRTEAFF.

This chain connects TRBV19 to TRBJ1-2; D uncertain. Per germline, CDR1 LNHDA and CDR2 SQIVND (reference sequence). The CDR3 is made up of 13 amino acids. V was clipped by 3 bases and J by 7 bases, with 12 bases between them. CDR3 protein: CASSMYSILGYTF. The DNA for the CDR3 is TGTGCCAGTAGTATGTACTCAATCCTTGGCTACACCTTC.

The chain recombines TRBV2 with TRBJ2-7; TRBD2 agrees at 13 bases. V lost 3 bases to trimming and J lost 6 bases; unmatched junction nucleotides: 5. Germline V gene sequence: CDR1 SNHLY, CDR2 FYNNEI. This CDR3 region has 15 residues. The CDR3 here is CASSDLGLAGSEQYF. The CDR3 DNA reads as TGTGCCAGCAGTGATCTGGGACTAGCGGGGAGCGAGCAGTACTTC.

This clone appeared once. CDR3 amino acids: CASSQQEWNTEAFF. CDR3 nucleotide sequence: TGTGCCAGCAGCCAACAGGAGTGGAACACTGAAGCTTTCTTT. The chain joins TRBV4-2 to TRBJ1-1; D not resolved. The CDR3 length is 14 residues. From germline, CDR1 is LGHNA and CDR2 YNFKEQ. V lost 2 bases, J lost 1 base, and 8 bases lay in between.

The V gene is TRBV28, the J gene TRBJ1-5; D call uncertain. V was trimmed by 8 bases and J by 2 bases, leaving 10 bases between them. Germline lookup yields CDR1 MDHEN and CDR2 SYDVKM. The CDR3 is 13 residues long. This CDR3 is CASLKWRNQPQHF. The CDR3, as DNA: TGTGCCAGCCTGAAGTGGCGCAATCAGCCCCAGCATTTT.

The rearrangement links TRBV7-2 to TRBJ2-1, with D possibly TRBD1 on 6 matching bases. Germline V gives CDR1 SGHTA, CDR2 FQGNSA. The CDR3 has 12 amino acids. The V end was cut by 6 bases, the J end by 6 bases, with 9 bases between. CDR3 protein: CASRGQSNEQFF. The CDR3 coding sequence is TGTGCCAGCAGGGGACAAAGCAATGAGCAGTTCTTC.

This clone occurred once. V and J are TRBV19 and TRBJ1-5; D unresolved. From germline, CDR1 is LNHDA and CDR2 SQIVND (reference sequence). The ends were cut back, 10 bases at V and 1 base at J, with 17 bases in the middle. This CDR3 contains 15 residues. CDR3 residues: CATPGRVWSNQPQHF. The CDR3 region has the DNA TGTGCCACCCCGGGGAGGGTCTGGAGCAATCAGCCCCAGCATTTT.

This clone has only a few counts. The chain links TRBV6-5 to TRBJ2-5; 9 nucleotides align to TRBD1. The CDR3 extends over 14 amino acids. V was pared by 6 bases and J by 5 bases, with 7 bases of the junction left unmatched. Per germline, CDR1 MNHEY and CDR2 SVGAGI. CDR3 coding DNA: TGTGCCAGCAGCCGCGGACAGGGGCTTGAGACCCAGTACTTC. It encodes CASSRGQGLETQYF.

The chain links TRBV28 to TRBJ1-2; D gene ambiguous. V lost 7 bases, J lost 3 bases, and 9 bases lay in between. The CDR3 length is 12 residues. The germline CDR1 and CDR2 sequences are MDHEN and SYDVKM. The CDR3 loop reads CASTPNDYGYTF. In DNA form, the CDR3 reads TGTGCCAGCACTCCTAATGACTATGGCTACACCTTC.

The J gene is TRBJ1-3, the V gene TRBV6-4; 8 bases agree with TRBD1. Germline values: CDR1 MRHNA, CDR2 SNTAGT. The V and J ends lost 7 bases and 2 bases, in that order; junction bases with no gene match: 4. CDR3 length: 14 amino acids. CDR3 region: CASNRTGPGNTIYF. The CDR3 DNA reads as TGTGCCAGCAATCGGACAGGGCCTGGAAACACCATATATTTT.

This chain joins TRBV29-1 and TRBJ1-2, with D uncertain. CDR3 size: 11 residues. The germline CDR1 and CDR2 sequences are SQVTM and ANQGSEA. Trimming took off 5 bases at V and 2 bases at J, with 6 bases between the two ends. CDR3 nucleotides: TGCAGCGTTTCGCCGAACTATGGCTACACCTTC. Translated: CSVSPNYGYTF.

V gene TRBV30 combines with J gene TRBJ1-5, with D possibly being TRBD1 (6 bases). This CDR3 comprises 16 residues. The ends were cut back, 2 bases at V and 2 bases at J, with 16 bases in the middle. CDR1 GTSNPN and CDR2 SVGIG come from the germline V gene (reference sequence). The CDR3 nucleotides are TGTGCCTGGAGTCCCCGGACAGCCGGCGGCAATCAGCCCCAGCATTTT. As protein: CAWSPRTAGGNQPQHF.

The chain uses TRBV7-2 and TRBJ2-2; D is perhaps TRBD1 (5 bases). V was shortened by 4 bases and J by 3 bases, with 9 bases between the two germline ends. Germline V gives CDR1 SGHTA, CDR2 FQGNSA. CDR3 size: 14 residues. CDR3 nucleotide sequence: TGTGCCAGCAGCTACCAGGGATACACCGGGGAGCTGTTTTTT. Protein product: CASSYQGYTGELFF.